The following is a T cell receptor beta chain sequence with its context. Its antigen is undetermined. This sample stems from a study of shared clonotypes between healthy human individuals. Study results and caveats: Donor clonotype sharing was expected to depend on sequencing depth. Some naive CD4 clonotypes, roughly 4.8%, turned up in common across a few donors. Among the subsets, naive ones generally showed larger estimated richness than memory ones. It was the non-shared clonotypes that had lower generation probabilities than clonotypes shared by all four donors.

The naive CD8 population came from CD45RO-negative cells selected for CCR7, without terminally differentiated effector memory CD45RA+ cells. From germline, CDR1 is LNHDA and CDR2 SQIVND (reference sequence). V was pared by 3 bases and J by 5 bases, with 11 bases between. The CDR3 consists of 13 residues. Clones were sequenced by immunoSEQ multiplex PCR, and TCRdb holds only the in-frame ones, with some missing. The sample has around 1,900,000 clones; around 93% are singletons. The TCR comes from a man in his late teens or twenties in good health. Some clones in this sample may be carry-over from other donors' samples. The source material was naive CD8+ T cells from PBMCs. The rearrangement joins TRBV19 to TRBJ2-7; D perhaps matches TRBD2 (6 bases). The CDR3 DNA reads TGTGCCAGTAGTATGGGACTGGCAAACGAGCAGTACTTC. Translating gives CASSMGLANEQYF.